Below are 32 T cell receptor beta chains sequenced from a single sample in a study of blood T cell repertoires in COVID-19. Data came from immunoSEQ multiplex PCR; TCRdb stores just in-frame clones and leaves some out. The sample has around 200,000 clones, around four fifths seen once. The sample comprised peripheral blood. Source of these receptors: a man in his fifties or sixties with active or convalescent COVID-19.

The CDR3 sequence: CASTPPPWTSGTSNEQFF. The CDR3 DNA is TGTGCCAGCACCCCGCCCCCATGGACTAGCGGGACATCCAATGAGCAGTTCTTC. This sequence joins TRBV28 and TRBJ2-1, with 12 nucleotides matching TRBD2. CDR1 MDHEN and CDR2 SYDVKM come from the germline V gene. This CDR3 region has 18 residues. Trimming removed 7 bases from V and 6 bases from J; junction bases left unmatched: 16.

The CDR3, as DNA: TGTGCCAGCAGCCTGGGGGGACAGGGAACCACAGATACGCAGTATTTT. Translating it yields CASSLGGQGTTDTQYF. The V call is TRBV3-1 (or the pseudogene TRBV3-2), the J call TRBJ2-3; TRBD1 aligns across 9 bases. Germline V gives CDR1 LGHDT, CDR2 YNNKEL (reference sequence). Losses at the gene ends were 4 bases for V and 2 bases for J; bases not matched to a gene: 7. The CDR3 extends over 16 amino acids.

The chain combines TRBV27 with TRBJ2-1, with TRBD2 as a possible D gene (5 bases). Trimming pared 3 bases from V and 8 bases from J, leaving 14 bases between. This CDR3 has 14 residues. The germline V gene encodes CDR1 MNHEY and CDR2 SMNVEV (reference sequence). The CDR3 region is CASSLWLAGHEQFF. The CDR3 region has the DNA TGTGCCAGCAGTTTGTGGCTAGCCGGGCATGAGCAGTTCTTC.

The chain uses TRBV28 and TRBJ2-7, with TRBD2 identical over 16 bases. The trim removed 7 bases at V and 7 bases at J, leaving 4 bases unmatched. In germline, CDR1 is MDHEN, CDR2 SYDVKM. The CDR3 covers 14 residues. CDR3 sequence (DNA): TGTGCCAGCAAAGGGACTAGCGGGAGGGATGAGCAGTACTTC. This codes for CASKGTSGRDEQYF.

The CDR3 bases are TGTGCCAGCTCACAGGCAGCGGGCTCCTACGAGCAGTACTTC. The encoded protein is CASSQAAGSYEQYF. The chain combines TRBV18 with TRBJ2-7, with D possibly matching TRBD2 (6 bases). The germline V gene has CDR1 KGHSH and CDR2 LQKENI. V lost 4 bases and J lost 0, with 10 bases in between. The CDR3 has 14 amino acids.

This clone occurred a few times. This sequence joins TRBV5-4 and TRBJ1-6; 7 nucleotides line up with TRBD1. CDR1 SGHNT and CDR2 YYREEE come from the germline V gene (reference sequence). The CDR3 runs 16 residues. Trimming cost V 3 bases and J 8 bases; bases outside gene matches: 11. The CDR3 sequence: CASSWGPGTADSPLHF. The DNA of the CDR3 is TGTGCCAGCAGCTGGGGGCCCGGGACAGCGGATTCACCCCTCCACTTT.

This chain joins TRBV6-1 and TRBJ2-3; tentative D call: TRBD1 (5 bases). Trimming left V 3 bases short and J 3 bases short, with 7 bases between. The CDR3 loop spans 13 amino acids. Germline assignment: CDR1 MNHNS and CDR2 SASEGT. CDR3 nucleotides: TGTGCCAGCAGTGAGCAGGGTACAGATACGCAGTATTTT. Encoded protein: CASSEQGTDTQYF.

The chain joins TRBV5-1 to TRBJ2-1; no reliable D call. This CDR3 contains 14 residues. Looked up from germline, CDR1 is SGHRS and CDR2 is YFSETQ. V lost 4 bases, J lost 6 bases, and 14 bases lay in between. CDR3 coding DNA: TGCGCCAGCAGCCCCGGGTTCCGGAGCAATGAGCAGTTCTTC. Protein product: CASSPGFRSNEQFF.

This rearrangement joins TRBV10-3 to TRBJ2-2; weak D call: TRBD2 (7 bases). Per the germline V gene, CDR1 is ENHRY and CDR2 is SYGVKD. The CDR3 contains 15 residues. V was trimmed by 3 bases and J by 4 bases, leaving 12 bases between them. CDR3 sequence reads: CAISDRGAPTGELFF. The CDR3 DNA follows: TGTGCCATCAGTGATCGGGGGGCGCCCACCGGGGAGCTGTTTTTT.

The rearrangement uses TRBV24-1 and TRBJ2-1; the match to TRBD2 covers 12 bases. The CDR3 is 15 residues long. Germline lookup yields CDR1 KGHDR and CDR2 SFDVKD. With V trimmed by 4 bases and J by 7 bases, 4 bases remained unmatched. CDR3 nucleotide sequence: TGTGCCACCAGTGAGGCTAGCGGGGGGGTGAATGAGCAGTTCTTC. This sequence encodes CATSEASGGVNEQFF.

The chain combines TRBV9 with TRBJ2-7, with 9 bases identical to TRBD2. Per the germline V gene, CDR1 is SGDLS and CDR2 is YYNGEE. V lost 3 bases to trimming and J lost 2 bases; unmatched junction nucleotides: 12. The CDR3 spans 17 residues. The chain's CDR3 is CASSEGVSGGPTYEQYF. For the CDR3, the DNA is TGTGCCAGCAGCGAGGGAGTTAGCGGGGGACCGACCTACGAGCAGTACTTC. Variable domain in full (rest from reference TRBV9 and TRBJ2-7): DSGVTQTPKHLITATGQRVTLRCSPRSGDLSVYWYQQSLDQGLQFLIQYYNGEERAKGNILERFSAQQFPDLHSELNLSSLELGDSALYFCASSEGVSGGPTYEQYFGPGTRLTVT.

This rearrangement joins TRBV5-6 to TRBJ1-1; a possible D gene is TRBD1 (6 bases). Per germline, CDR1 SGHDT and CDR2 YYEEEE. The V end lost 0 bases, the J end lost 1 base, and 10 bases lay between the germline ends. The length of the CDR3 is 15 residues. CDR3 nucleotides: TGTGCCAGCAGCTTGGTGGCAGGGGCGAACACTGAAGCTTTCTTT. Its protein product is CASSLVAGANTEAFF.

The V gene is TRBV7-2, the J gene TRBJ1-2; TRBD1 might be the D (6 bases). V shed 2 bases and J shed 6 bases, with 7 bases lying between them. CDR1 and CDR2 (germline): SGHTA, FQGNSA. CDR3 length: 12 residues. The CDR3 bases are TGTGCCAGCAGCTTACAGGGGAATGGCTACACCTTC. Its translation: CASSLQGNGYTF.

This sequence joins TRBV4-1 and TRBJ1-3; D gene uncertain. The germline V gene encodes CDR1 MGHRA and CDR2 YSYEKL. The CDR3 spans 12 residues. V was clipped by 1 base and J by 6 bases, with 4 bases between them. The CDR3 loop reads CASSQASNTIYF. In nucleotides, the CDR3 is TGCGCCAGCAGCCAAGCCTCAAACACCATATATTTT.

This clone was observed a handful of times. CDR3 bases: TGTGCCAGCAGTGTGCAGGGGTTAACCACAAGTGGTGAGCAGTTCTTC. Protein: CASSVQGLTTSGEQFF. The J gene is TRBJ2-1, the V gene TRBV6-1; perhaps TRBD1 as D (6 bases). Germline V gene data show CDR1 as MNHNS and CDR2 as SASEGT. The CDR3 has 16 residues. V was trimmed by 4 bases and J by 9 bases, leaving 22 bases between them.

The rearrangement joins TRBV24-1 to TRBJ1-2, with D uncertain. The germline CDR1 and CDR2 sequences are KGHDR and SFDVKD. This CDR3 contains 15 residues. V was trimmed by 4 bases and J by 6 bases, leaving 17 bases between them. In DNA form, the CDR3 reads TGTGCCACCAGTGACCCGGGGTCGCCGCGACATGGCTACACCTTC. Residues: CATSDPGSPRHGYTF.

This chain connects TRBV28 to TRBJ2-4, with a weak D call TRBD1 (6 bases). Germline V gene data show CDR1 as MDHEN and CDR2 as SYDVKM. This CDR3 has 16 residues. V dropped 6 bases and J dropped 0 bases, with 15 bases sitting between them. This CDR3 is CASRPTGKLAKNIQYF. Written as DNA, the CDR3 is TGTGCCAGCAGGCCAACAGGGAAACTAGCCAAAAACATTCAGTACTTC.

The chain employs TRBV19 and TRBJ1-5, with 9 bases identical to TRBD1. This CDR3 is built from 15 residues. Germline trimming cut 4 bases from V and 6 bases from J; bases unmatched to any gene: 7. Germline loops: CDR1 LNHDA, CDR2 SQIVND (reference sequence). The CDR3 sequence is CASSTPGQGSQPQHF. CDR3 coding DNA: TGTGCCAGTAGTACCCCTGGACAGGGGTCTCAGCCCCAGCATTTT.

V usage is TRBV28 and J usage is TRBJ2-7; D is possibly TRBD1 (5 bases). Germline CDR1 MDHEN, CDR2 SYDVKM. V shed 3 bases and J shed 7 bases, with 25 bases lying between them. The CDR3 has 17 amino acids. Here the CDR3 reads CASSLMWGATIMREQYF. CDR3 in DNA: TGTGCCAGCAGTTTGATGTGGGGCGCCACTATTATGAGGGAGCAGTACTTC.

The V call is TRBV3-1 (or the pseudogene TRBV3-2), the J call TRBJ1-2; D ambiguous. The CDR3 length is 12 residues. The germline V gene has CDR1 LGHDT and CDR2 YNNKEL (reference sequence). The V and J ends lost 8 bases and 8 bases respectively, with 15 bases between them. The DNA of the CDR3 is TGTGCCAGCCGTAACTGGGTCGGGGGCTACACCTTC. Its translation is CASRNWVGGYTF.

The rearrangement links TRBV6-6 to TRBJ2-7, with 7 positions matching TRBD2. Germline CDR1 reads MNHNY; CDR2 reads SVGAGI (reference sequence). V was clipped by 8 bases and J by 2 bases; unmatched bases: 3. The CDR3 has 12 residues. The CDR3 DNA reads TGTGCCAGCGCGGGGGTCACCTACGAGCAGTACTTC. It is translated as CASAGVTYEQYF.

The rearrangement links TRBV30 to TRBJ1-1; a weak D match, TRBD1 (5 bases). CDR3 size: 16 residues. The ends were cut back, 5 bases at V and 5 bases at J, with 24 bases in the middle. Per the germline V gene, CDR1 is GTSNPN and CDR2 is SVGIG (reference sequence). CDR3 region: CAWALLTEPPRTEAFF. The CDR3 region has the DNA TGTGCCTGGGCCCTCTTGACAGAACCCCCAAGGACTGAAGCTTTCTTT.

The chain links TRBV7-8 to TRBJ2-4; 10 positions match TRBD2. CDR1 is SGHVS and CDR2 is FQNEAQ in the germline V gene. J gave up 0 bases and V 5 bases, and 19 bases lay outside the gene matches. CDR3 length: 21 residues. CDR3 in DNA: TGTGCCAGCAGCCTCTCCGGTCGTGGACTAGCGGTAACACTAGCCAAAAACATTCAGTACTTC. This sequence encodes CASSLSGRGLAVTLAKNIQYF. Full variable domain (outside the CDR3, taken from reference TRBV7-8 and TRBJ2-4): GAGVSQSPRYKVAKRGQDVALRCDPISGHVSLFWYQQALGQGPEFLTYFQNEAQLDKSGLPSDRFFAERPEGSVSTLKIQRTQQEDSAVYLCASSLSGRGLAVTLAKNIQYFGAGTRLSVL.

This clone was seen repeatedly, ten times or more. This chain joins TRBV6-6 and TRBJ1-2; 10 bases are a match to TRBD1. Germline V CDR1 and CDR2: MNHNY, SVGAGI (reference sequence). The CDR3 runs to 14 residues. Trimming at V came to 5 bases and at J to 3 bases, leaving 3 bases not matched to a gene. CDR3 region: CASSQTGGDYGYTF. DNA of the CDR3: TGTGCCAGCAGTCAGACAGGGGGCGACTATGGCTACACCTTC.

The V gene is TRBV7-2, the J gene TRBJ1-1; D is possibly TRBD1 (5 bases). The length of the CDR3 is 14 residues. Germline V gene sequence: CDR1 SGHTA, CDR2 FQGNSA. V shed 4 bases and J shed 4 bases, with 13 bases lying between them. Here the CDR3 DNA reads TGTGCCAGCAGCTCTCAGGGATGGGGCACTGAAGCTTTCTTT. Protein sequence: CASSSQGWGTEAFF.

V gene TRBV2 combines with J gene TRBJ2-7; tentatively, D is TRBD1 (5 bases). Germline V gene sequence: CDR1 SNHLY, CDR2 FYNNEI. The CDR3 is 14 residues long. The ends were cut back, 3 bases at V and 6 bases at J, with 15 bases in the middle. The CDR3 spells CASSESPGNAEQYF. CDR3 coding DNA: TGTGCCAGCAGTGAGAGTCCAGGGAACGCCGAGCAGTACTTC.

The chain recombines TRBV15 with TRBJ1-5; D might be TRBD1 (6 bases). The V end was cut by 2 bases, the J end by 5 bases, with 19 bases between. The CDR3 is made up of 17 amino acids. Per the germline V gene, CDR1 is LNHNV and CDR2 is YYDKDF (reference sequence). The CDR3 DNA is TGTGCCACCAGCAGAAGTCCGGGCGGGGGGGGGCATCAGCCCCAGCATTTT. Amino acid sequence: CATSRSPGGGGHQPQHF.

The chain is built from TRBV5-1 and TRBJ2-2, with a tentative D call TRBD2 (6 bases). Germline V gene data show CDR1 as SGHRS and CDR2 as YFSETQ. Trimming took off 1 base at V and 0 bases at J, with 7 bases between the two ends. The CDR3 length is 15 residues. CDR3 coding DNA: TGCGCCAGCAGCTTGCCGGGGGCGAACACCGGGGAGCTGTTTTTT. Translated: CASSLPGANTGELFF.

This clone was observed once. V gene TRBV7-9 combines with J gene TRBJ1-2; D possibly corresponds to TRBD1 (6 bases). Per the germline V gene, CDR1 is SEHNR and CDR2 is FQNEAQ (reference sequence). The V end lost 2 bases, the J end lost 2 bases, and 15 bases lay between the germline ends. This CDR3 spans 16 amino acids. CDR3 coding DNA: TGTGCCAGCAGCTTAATCCCCGGCAGGGGAAACTATGGCTACACCTTC. It translates to CASSLIPGRGNYGYTF.

The chain has TRBV14 and TRBJ2-7, with 8 bases identical to TRBD1. The CDR3 consists of 18 residues. V lost 0 bases and J lost 2; bases outside the gene matches: 12. In germline, CDR1 is SGHDN, CDR2 FVKESK. The CDR3 DNA reads as TGTGCCAGCAGCCAAGATCTCCATCAGGGGGCGCTGGCCTACGAGCAGTACTTC. It is translated as CASSQDLHQGALAYEQYF.

The chain has TRBV5-8 and TRBJ2-5; possible D gene TRBD2, 5 bases. The germline V gene encodes CDR1 SGHTS and CDR2 YDEGEE. Between the trimmed V and J ends, which lost 5 bases and 1 base, there was a span of 15 bases. This CDR3 contains 15 residues. CDR3 amino acids: CASRSLGGGQETQYF. The CDR3 coding sequence is TGTGCCAGCAGGTCCCTCGGAGGCGGCCAAGAGACCCAGTACTTC. The variable domain in full, with the rest retrieved from reference TRBV5-8 and TRBJ2-5, is EAGVTQSPTHLIKTRGQQATLRCSPISGHTSVYWYQQALGLGLQFLLWYDEGEERNRGNFPPRFSGRQFPNYSSELNVNALELEDSALYLCASRSLGGGQETQYFGPGTRLLVL.

The chain uses TRBV6-1 and TRBJ2-6; 7 bases line up with TRBD2. Germline CDR1 MNHNS, CDR2 SASEGT. The junction had 8 bases not matched to a gene; V was cut back by 0 bases and J by 3 bases. The CDR3 totals 18 residues. The CDR3 loop reads CASSEARGRAYGANVLTF. The DNA for the CDR3 is TGTGCCAGCAGTGAAGCAAGAGGGAGGGCTTATGGGGCCAACGTCCTGACTTTC.